Here is one T cell receptor (beta chain) with its context. Per the germline V gene, CDR1 is SGHTA and CDR2 is FQGNSA. Deletions cut 7 bases from V and 5 bases from J, with 16 bases between. There are 14 residues in the CDR3. These data are taken from a study of T-cell reconstitution after alpha-beta-depleted transplantation in children. This sample's TCRbeta library carried unique molecular identifier barcodes. TCRdb ran MiXCR on the PCR reads and lists one entry per CDR3 protein. Of some 200,000 distinct CDR3 sequences in the sample, around 9.2% were seen once. Source: PBMCs, mostly from graft donor cells, taken 360 days after TCRalphabeta/CD19-depleted stem cell transplant. V usage is TRBV7-2 and J usage is TRBJ2-3, with D perhaps assigned TRBD1 or TRBD2 (5 bases each). This sequence originates from a male patient between 2 and 10 years old who had a stem cell transplant for acute myeloid leukemia, so the T cells may come from the graft donor. CDR3 residues: CASTQGTHIDTQYF. CDR3 in DNA: TGTGCCAGCACCCAAGGGACCCACATAGATACGCAGTATTTT. The full variable domain, its missing parts supplied by reference TRBV7-2 and TRBJ2-3, is GAGVSQSPSNKVTEKGKDVELRCDPISGHTALYWYRQSLGQGLEFLIYFQGNSAPDKSGLPSDRFSAERTGGSVSTLTIQRTQQEDSAVYLCASTQGTHIDTQYFGPGTRLTVL.